This T cell receptor beta chain was observed in a study of cytomegalovirus exposure and HLA in healthy donors. A multiplex PCR was run with 60 Vbeta primers and 13 Jbeta primers. Profiling relied on immunoSEQ multiplex PCR, and the TCRdb table lists in-frame clones only, not all of them. The sample yields some 63,000 clones, roughly 80% seen once. About this clone: Its antigen is unknown.

From germline, CDR1 is SQVTM and CDR2 ANQGSEA. The V end lost 7 bases, the J end lost 2 bases, and 17 bases lay between the germline ends. This CDR3 has 14 amino acids. The study's findings and limits: Many donors carried some public TCRs, although rarity characterized most TCR sequences. A link between a missense DCLRE1C variant and TCR beta V- and J-gene trimming emerged from a later analysis. The study flagged some 170 TCR beta chains as cytomegalovirus-associated.

The sample comprised PBMCs. This TCR derives from a human donor in good health. The rearrangement uses TRBV29-1 and TRBJ1-2; D is unclear. CDR3 amino acids: CSAPAAAPNYGYTF. In nucleotides, the CDR3 is TGCAGCGCCCCGGCGGCGGCTCCGAACTATGGCTACACCTTC.